The T cell receptor (beta chain) under discussion was sequenced for a study of blood T cell repertoires in COVID-19. As for the study in general: Acute and convalescent COVID-19 samples came from the United States, Italy and Spain. The analysed material was cDNA or gDNA that came from T cells, B-cell-depleted T cells, or PBMCs.

In the original workflow: Amplified reference gene primers provided the basis for estimating nucleated cell counts. Libraries were prepared by immunoSEQ multiplex PCR; TCRdb keeps only in-frame clonotypes and omits some of them. V, J and clone size are those of that table, while D and trimming were read from the DNA. Among around 130,000 clones, over 80% were seen once, and the ten largest hold roughly 9.7%. V shed 2 bases and J shed 3 bases, with 7 bases lying between them. There are 13 residues in the CDR3. In germline, CDR1 is KGHSH, CDR2 LQKENI. This chain connects TRBV18 to TRBJ1-2; D gene uncertain. The origin of this receptor is a man in his forties with active or convalescent COVID-19. Source material: peripheral blood. CDR3 DNA sequence: TGTGCCAGCTCACCAAACAGTTACTATGGCTACACCTTC. It is translated as CASSPNSYYGYTF. Full variable domain (outside the CDR3, taken from reference TRBV18 and TRBJ1-2): NAGVMQNPRHLVRRRGQEARLRCSPMKGHSHVYWYRQLPEEGLKFMVYLQKENIIDESGMPKERFSAEFPKEGPSILRIQQVVRGDSAAYFCASSPNSYYGYTFGSGTRLTVV.